The TCR beta chain under discussion was sequenced for a study of naive and memory T cell subsets. Findings and caveats of the study: Diversity fell and Gini index rose from naive through CM, EM, EMRA.

This CDR3 contains 15 residues. Germline trimming cut 3 bases from V and 6 bases from J; bases unmatched to any gene: 9. Germline V gene sequence: CDR1 LGHDT, CDR2 YNNKEL (reference sequence). This clonotype was seen more than once but under ten times. Its antigen is unknown. An equimolar mix of two oligonucleotides served as the beta constant-region primer for TRBC1 and TRBC2. In TCRdb, the UMI-ligation and nested PCR reads were re-called with MiXCR into one record per CDR3 protein. There are 140,000 to 150,000 distinct CDR3 sequences in the sample; approximately 15% occur only once, and roughly 0.14% lies in the top ten.

The receptor's source is a human donor in good health. This chain links TRBV3-1 with TRBJ1-2; 8 bases are shared with TRBD1. Material for sequencing was naive CD4+ T cells from blood. The CDR3 sequence: CASSHLDRAVHGYTF. The CDR3 DNA reads as TGTGCCAGCAGCCACTTGGACAGGGCGGTCCATGGCTACACCTTC.